Below, one T cell receptor (beta chain) is given with its context. Its antigen is unknown. The source of the sample is a study of STAT5B mutations in CD4+ large granular lymphocyte leukemia. Study-wide results and limits: No patients shared main leukemic clonotypes, though about 25% appeared at low frequency elsewhere.

There are 15 residues in the CDR3. The V gene's germline CDR1 is MDHEN and CDR2 SYDVKM. V lost 6 bases, J lost 3 bases, and 15 bases lay in between. Clones were sequenced by immunoSEQ multiplex PCR, and TCRdb holds only the in-frame ones, with some missing. The table has some 40,000 clones, 80% to 90% seen once. Sequenced input: CD4+ T cells from blood buffy coats. This chain connects TRBV28 to TRBJ1-5; the D gene is possibly TRBD1 (6 bases). The sequence was collected from a human donor in good health. Here the CDR3 reads CASSYAGAFNQPQHF. DNA for the CDR3: TGTGCCAGCAGCTACGCAGGGGCTTTCAATCAGCCCCAGCATTTT.